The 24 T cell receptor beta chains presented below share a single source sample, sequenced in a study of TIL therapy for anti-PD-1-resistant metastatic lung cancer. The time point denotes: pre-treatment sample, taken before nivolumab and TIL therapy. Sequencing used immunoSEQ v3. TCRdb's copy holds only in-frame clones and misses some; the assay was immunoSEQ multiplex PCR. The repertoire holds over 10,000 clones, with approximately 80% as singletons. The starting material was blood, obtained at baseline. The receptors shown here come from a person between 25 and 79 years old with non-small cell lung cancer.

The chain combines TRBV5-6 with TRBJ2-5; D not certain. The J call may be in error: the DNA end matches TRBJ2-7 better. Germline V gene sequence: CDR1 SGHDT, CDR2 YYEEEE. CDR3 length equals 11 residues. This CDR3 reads CASSFSYEQYF. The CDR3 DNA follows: TGTGCCAGCAGCTTTTCTTACGAGCAGTACTTC.

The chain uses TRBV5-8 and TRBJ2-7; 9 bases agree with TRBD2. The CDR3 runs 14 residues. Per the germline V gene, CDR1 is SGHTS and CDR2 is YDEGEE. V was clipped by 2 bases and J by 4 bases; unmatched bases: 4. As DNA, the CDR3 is TGTGCCAGCAGCTTCGTTGGACTAGCGTACGAGCAGTACTTC. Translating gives CASSFVGLAYEQYF.

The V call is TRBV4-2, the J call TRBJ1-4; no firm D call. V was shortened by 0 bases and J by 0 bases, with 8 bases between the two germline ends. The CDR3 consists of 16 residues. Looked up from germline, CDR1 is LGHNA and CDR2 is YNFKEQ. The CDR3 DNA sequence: TGTGCCAGCAGCCAAGAATGGCAGGCAACTAATGAAAAACTGTTTTTT. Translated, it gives CASSQEWQATNEKLFF.

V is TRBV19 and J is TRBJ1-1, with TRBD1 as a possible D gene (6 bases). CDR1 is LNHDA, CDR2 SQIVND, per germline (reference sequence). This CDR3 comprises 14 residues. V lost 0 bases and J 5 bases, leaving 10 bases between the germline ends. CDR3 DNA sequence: TGTGCCAGTAGTATAGATCAGGGGAGTACTGAAGCTTTCTTT. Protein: CASSIDQGSTEAFF.

This CDR3 is CASRASGFSYYEQYF. The CDR3 nucleotides read TGTGCCAGCAGGGCTAGCGGATTCTCTTACTACGAGCAGTACTTC. The rearrangement links TRBV2 to TRBJ2-5, with TRBD2 identical over 7 bases. The tail of the sequence fits TRBJ2-7 better, so the J call may be wrong. The germline V gene encodes CDR1 SNHLY and CDR2 FYNNEI. The CDR3 length is 15 residues.

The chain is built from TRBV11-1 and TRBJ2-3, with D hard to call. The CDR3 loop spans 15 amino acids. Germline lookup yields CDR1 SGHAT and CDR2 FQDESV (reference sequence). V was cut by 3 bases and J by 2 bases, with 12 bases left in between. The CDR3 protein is CASSFFRAFTDTQYF. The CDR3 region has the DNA TGTGCCAGCAGCTTTTTCCGAGCCTTCACAGATACGCAGTATTTT.

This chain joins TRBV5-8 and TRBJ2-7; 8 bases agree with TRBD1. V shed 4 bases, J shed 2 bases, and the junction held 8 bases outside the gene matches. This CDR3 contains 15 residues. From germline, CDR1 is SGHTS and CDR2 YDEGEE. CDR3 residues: CASSISGGETYEQYF. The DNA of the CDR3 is TGTGCCAGCAGCATTTCAGGGGGCGAGACCTACGAGCAGTACTTC.

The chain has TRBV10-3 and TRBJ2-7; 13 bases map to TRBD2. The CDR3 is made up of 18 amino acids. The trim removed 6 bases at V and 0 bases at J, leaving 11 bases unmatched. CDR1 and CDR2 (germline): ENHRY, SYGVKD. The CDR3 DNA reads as TGTGCCATCAGCCCCTTTCAGGGACTAGCGGGGAACTCCTACGAGCAGTACTTC. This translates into CAISPFQGLAGNSYEQYF.

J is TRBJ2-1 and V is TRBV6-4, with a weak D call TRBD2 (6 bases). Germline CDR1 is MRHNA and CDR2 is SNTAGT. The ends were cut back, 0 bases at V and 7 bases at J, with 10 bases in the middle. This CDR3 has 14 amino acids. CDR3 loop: CASSDSAGSNEQFF. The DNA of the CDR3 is TGTGCCAGCAGTGACTCGGCGGGGAGTAATGAGCAGTTCTTC.

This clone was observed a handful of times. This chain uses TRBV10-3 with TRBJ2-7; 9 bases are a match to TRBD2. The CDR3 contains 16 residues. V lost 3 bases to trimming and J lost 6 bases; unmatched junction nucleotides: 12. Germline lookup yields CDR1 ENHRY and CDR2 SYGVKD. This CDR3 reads CAISESPSGVSVEQYF. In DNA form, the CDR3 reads TGTGCCATCAGTGAATCGCCTAGCGGGGTCTCGGTCGAGCAGTACTTC.

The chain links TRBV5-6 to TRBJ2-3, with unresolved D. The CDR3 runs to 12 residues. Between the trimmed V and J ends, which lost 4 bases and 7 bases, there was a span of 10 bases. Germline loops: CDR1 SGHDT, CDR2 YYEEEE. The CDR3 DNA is TGTGCCAGCAGCCCTCAGTTCCATACGCAGTATTTT. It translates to CASSPQFHTQYF.

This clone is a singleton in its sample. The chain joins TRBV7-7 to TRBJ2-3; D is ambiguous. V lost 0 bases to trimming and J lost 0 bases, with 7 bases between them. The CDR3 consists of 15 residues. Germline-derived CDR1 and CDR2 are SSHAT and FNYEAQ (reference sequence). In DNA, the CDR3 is TGTGCCAGCAGCTTAGCGCCGGGCAGCACAGATACGCAGTATTTT. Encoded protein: CASSLAPGSTDTQYF.

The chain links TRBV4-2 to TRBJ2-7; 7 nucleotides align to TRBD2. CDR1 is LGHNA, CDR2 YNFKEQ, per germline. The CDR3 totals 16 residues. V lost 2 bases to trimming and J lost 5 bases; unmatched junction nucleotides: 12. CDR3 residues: CASSQMGGAGAHEQYF. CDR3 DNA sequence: TGTGCCAGCAGCCAAATGGGCGGTGCGGGAGCCCACGAGCAGTACTTC.

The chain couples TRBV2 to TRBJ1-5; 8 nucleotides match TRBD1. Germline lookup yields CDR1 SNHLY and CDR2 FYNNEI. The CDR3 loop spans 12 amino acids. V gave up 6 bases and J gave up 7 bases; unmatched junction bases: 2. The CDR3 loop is CASRDRAQPQHF. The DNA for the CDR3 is TGTGCCAGCAGGGACAGGGCACAGCCCCAGCATTTT.

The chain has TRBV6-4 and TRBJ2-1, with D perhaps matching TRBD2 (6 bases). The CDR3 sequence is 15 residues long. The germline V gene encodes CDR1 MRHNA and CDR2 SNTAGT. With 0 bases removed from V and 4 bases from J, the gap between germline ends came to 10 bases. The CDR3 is CASSDSSGDYNEQFF. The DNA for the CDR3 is TGTGCCAGCAGTGACTCTAGCGGTGATTACAATGAGCAGTTCTTC.

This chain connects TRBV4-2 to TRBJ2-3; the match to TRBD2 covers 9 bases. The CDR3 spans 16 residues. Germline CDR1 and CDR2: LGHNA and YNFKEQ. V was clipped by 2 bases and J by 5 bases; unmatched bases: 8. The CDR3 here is CASSQKQRGAVDTQYF. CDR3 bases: TGTGCCAGCAGCCAAAAACAGCGGGGGGCCGTAGATACGCAGTATTTT.

This CDR3 reads CASSWPLVGAGSSYNEQFF. The CDR3 DNA sequence: TGTGCCAGCAGCTGGCCATTGGTTGGCGCGGGGAGCTCCTACAATGAGCAGTTCTTC. This rearrangement joins TRBV7-9 to TRBJ2-1, with a weak D call TRBD2 (6 bases). Germline V gene sequence: CDR1 SEHNR, CDR2 FQNEAQ (reference sequence). CDR3 length: 19 residues. V was pared by 4 bases and J by 0 bases, with 22 bases between. The full variable domain, with the rest looked up from reference TRBV7-9 and TRBJ2-1, is DTGVSQNPRHKITKRGQNVTFRCDPISEHNRLYWYRQTLGQGPEFLTYFQNEAQLEKSRLLSDRFSAERPKGSFSTLEIQRTEQGDSAMYLCASSWPLVGAGSSYNEQFFGPGTRLTVL.

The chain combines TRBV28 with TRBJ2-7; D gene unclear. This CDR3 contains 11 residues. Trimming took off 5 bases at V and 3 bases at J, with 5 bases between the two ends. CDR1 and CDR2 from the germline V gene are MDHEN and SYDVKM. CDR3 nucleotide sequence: TGTGCCAGCAGTCCGGGCTACGAGCAGTACTTC. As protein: CASSPGYEQYF.

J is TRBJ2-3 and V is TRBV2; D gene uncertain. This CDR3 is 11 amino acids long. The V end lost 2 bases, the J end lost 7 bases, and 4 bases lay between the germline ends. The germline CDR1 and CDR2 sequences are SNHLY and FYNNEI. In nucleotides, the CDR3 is TGTGCCAGCAGTGAATCATATACGCAGTATTTT. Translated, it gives CASSESYTQYF.

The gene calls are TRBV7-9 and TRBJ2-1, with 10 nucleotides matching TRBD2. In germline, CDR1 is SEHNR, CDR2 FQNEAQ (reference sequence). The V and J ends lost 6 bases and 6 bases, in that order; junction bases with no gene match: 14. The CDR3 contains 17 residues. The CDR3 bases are TGTGCCAGCAGTTCTCCCCTCCTAGCGGGAGAGGCCAATGAGCAGTTCTTC. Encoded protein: CASSSPLLAGEANEQFF.

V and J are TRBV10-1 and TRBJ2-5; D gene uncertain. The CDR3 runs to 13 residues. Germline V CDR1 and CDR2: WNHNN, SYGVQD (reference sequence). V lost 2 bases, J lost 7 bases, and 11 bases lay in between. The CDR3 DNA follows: TGCGCCAGCAGTGAGGTAGCACCCGGGACCCAGTACTTC. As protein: CASSEVAPGTQYF.

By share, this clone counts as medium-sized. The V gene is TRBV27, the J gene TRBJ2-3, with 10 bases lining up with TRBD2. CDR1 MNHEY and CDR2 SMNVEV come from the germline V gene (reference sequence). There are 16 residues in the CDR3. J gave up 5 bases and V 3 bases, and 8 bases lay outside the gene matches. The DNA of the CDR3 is TGTGCCAGCAGTTTTTTACCAGCGGGAGGGGGAGATACGCAGTATTTT. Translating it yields CASSFLPAGGGDTQYF.

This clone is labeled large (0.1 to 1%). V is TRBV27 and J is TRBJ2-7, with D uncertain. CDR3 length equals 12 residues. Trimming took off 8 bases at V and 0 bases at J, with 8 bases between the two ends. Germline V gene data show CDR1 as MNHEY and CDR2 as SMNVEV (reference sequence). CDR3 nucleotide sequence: TGTGCCAGCTTCTCAGCCTCCTACGAGCAGTACTTC. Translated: CASFSASYEQYF.

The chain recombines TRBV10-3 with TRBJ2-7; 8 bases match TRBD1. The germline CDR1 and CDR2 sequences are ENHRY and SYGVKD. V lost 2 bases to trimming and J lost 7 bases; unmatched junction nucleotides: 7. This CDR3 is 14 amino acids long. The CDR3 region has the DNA TGTGCCATCAGTGAGAGGACAGGGTCAGGGGAGCAGTACTTC. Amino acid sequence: CAISERTGSGEQYF.